This T cell receptor beta chain is from a study of blood T cell repertoires in COVID-19. Study at large: Sites in the United States, Italy and Spain provided acute and convalescent COVID-19 samples. T cells, B-cell-depleted T cells, or PBMCs supplied cDNA or gDNA.

The germline V gene encodes CDR1 MNHEY and CDR2 SVGAGI. The CDR3 contains 12 residues. J lost 6 bases, V lost 2 bases, and 1 base had no gene match. Source study methods: From reference gene primer amplification, estimates of nucleated cell counts were derived. Clones were sequenced by immunoSEQ multiplex PCR, and TCRdb holds only the in-frame ones, with some missing. The DNA was the basis for D and trimming; V, J and clone size are from that table. Among approximately 180,000 clones listed, roughly 89% were seen once. The TCR sequence derives from a middle-aged woman with acute COVID-19. The sequenced sample was PBMCs or T cells enriched from blood (not recorded which). The rearrangement joins TRBV6-5 to TRBJ2-7, with 7 positions matching TRBD1. The CDR3: CASSYAGGEQYF. CDR3 DNA sequence: TGTGCCAGCAGTTACGCAGGGGGCGAGCAGTACTTC.